Below are 32 T cell receptor beta chains sequenced from a single sample in a study of T cells in Graves' hyperthyroidism and ophthalmopathy (dated by TCRdb to about 2019). Libraries were prepared through multiplex PCR. Sequencing was carried out with an Illumina HiSeq 2000. The TCR beta CDR3 regions were amplified from the RNA transcripts. For the first round of RT-PCR on the TCR CDR3, the HTBI primer set was used together with the Qiagen OneStep RT-PCR kit. The public sequencing data were trimmed at Q25 with fastp and processed into clonotypes with MiXCR by TCRdb, which kept only in-frame beta chains. Each CDR3 protein gets just one entry, which takes the most common genes and DNA from the rows behind it. The sample records around 300,000 distinct CDR3 sequences, 12% to 15% of which are singletons. The top ten clonotypes cover roughly 8.2% of the sample. The sequenced sample consisted of blood. The receptors come from a woman in her thirties or forties with Graves' hyperthyroidism.

This clonotype was detected many times. The rearrangement uses TRBV6-1 and TRBJ2-3; D not resolved. Trimming shortened V by 6 bases and J by 5 bases, and 15 bases separated the two germline ends. CDR1 MNHNS and CDR2 SASEGT come from the germline V gene. This CDR3 comprises 14 residues. This CDR3 reads CASRVLRVGDTQYF. CDR3 in DNA: TGTGCCAGCAGGGTTCTTAGGGTTGGAGATACGCAGTATTTT.

The J gene is TRBJ1-5, the V gene TRBV2, with D possibly TRBD1 on 6 matching bases. The V gene's germline CDR1 is SNHLY and CDR2 FYNNEI. This CDR3 has 16 residues. The V and J ends lost 5 bases and 1 base respectively, with 15 bases between them. CDR3 sequence: CASSSPGGQSNQPQHF. Written as DNA, the CDR3 is TGTGCCAGCAGTTCCCCGGGGGGACAAAGCAATCAGCCCCAGCATTTT.

This clonotype was recorded many times. The chain links TRBV9 to TRBJ1-5, with 8 bases that match TRBD1. Germline V lookup: CDR1 SGDLS, CDR2 YYNGEE. The CDR3 sequence is 14 residues long. Losses at the gene ends were 3 bases for V and 6 bases for J; bases not matched to a gene: 5. In DNA, the CDR3 is TGTGCCAGCAGCGCAGGACAGGGTGGTCAGCCCCAGCATTTT. Encoded protein: CASSAGQGGQPQHF.

This clonotype was detected only a few times. This rearrangement joins TRBV3-1 to TRBJ1-5; D is uncertain. Germline values: CDR1 LGHDT, CDR2 YNNKEL (reference sequence). There are 15 residues in the CDR3. V lost 1 base to trimming and J lost 1 base, with 8 bases between them. This CDR3 is CASSQGVGSNQPQHF. CDR3 DNA: TGTGCCAGCAGCCAAGGAGTAGGCAGCAATCAGCCCCAGCATTTT.

J is TRBJ2-7 and V is TRBV7-3; 12 nucleotides agree with TRBD1. The CDR3 runs 16 residues. Looked up from germline, CDR1 is SGHTA and CDR2 is FQGTGA. The junction had 8 bases not matched to a gene; V was cut back by 5 bases and J by 3 bases. The DNA of the CDR3 is TGTGCCAGCAGCGTCACCGGGACAGGGGGCGTCTACGAGCAGTACTTC. Translating gives CASSVTGTGGVYEQYF.

In its sample, this clonotype was seen many times. The chain recombines TRBV19 with TRBJ1-5; 8 nucleotides agree with TRBD1. The CDR3 has 13 residues. Per the germline V gene, CDR1 is LNHDA and CDR2 is SQIVND (reference sequence). The ends lost 5 bases at V and 11 bases at J; junction bases unmatched: 8. The CDR3 reads CASSAQGAHTQHF. The CDR3 bases are TGTGCCAGTAGTGCGCAGGGGGCACATACCCAGCATTTT.

In this sample, this clonotype turned up many times. J is TRBJ2-7 and V is TRBV28; 12 bases are shared with TRBD2. This CDR3 is 14 amino acids long. J was trimmed by 2 bases and V by 4 bases; bases with no gene match: 0. Germline assignment: CDR1 MDHEN and CDR2 SYDVKM. The CDR3 nucleotides are TGTGCCAGCAGTTGGACTAGCGGGACCTACGAGCAGTACTTC. Translation: CASSWTSGTYEQYF.

This clonotype was counted ten times or more. This chain links TRBV20-1 with TRBJ1-1; D not certain. The length of the CDR3 is 12 residues. V was clipped by 2 bases and J by 1 base, with 5 bases between them. Germline V gene data show CDR1 as DFQATT and CDR2 as SNEGSKA (reference sequence). The CDR3 is CSARHRNTEAFF. For the CDR3, the DNA is TGCAGTGCTAGACATCGGAACACTGAAGCTTTCTTT.

This clonotype has ten or more counts. The rearrangement links TRBV20-1 to TRBJ2-1, with a tentative D call TRBD2 (8 bases). The CDR3 runs to 15 residues. Germline CDR1 is DFQATT and CDR2 is SNEGSKA (reference sequence). Between the trimmed V and J ends, which lost 5 bases and 9 bases, there was a span of 23 bases. The CDR3, as DNA: TGCAGTGCTGGGACGGGAGGGGGCCGCAATGGTGAGCAGTTCTTC. It encodes CSAGTGGGRNGEQFF.

This clonotype has ten or more counts. The CDR3 sequence is CASSHGLADYNEQFF. The CDR3 DNA reads as TGCGCCAGCAGCCACGGACTAGCGGATTACAATGAGCAGTTCTTC. V usage is TRBV5-1 and J usage is TRBJ2-1; 10 bases are a match to TRBD2. V shed 4 bases, J shed 4 bases, and the junction held 5 bases outside the gene matches. Germline values: CDR1 SGHRS, CDR2 YFSETQ. CDR3 length: 15 amino acids. The full variable domain, rest sourced from reference TRBV5-1 and TRBJ2-1, is KAGVTQTPRYLIKTRGQQVTLSCSPISGHRSVSWYQQTPGQGLQFLFEYFSETQRNKGNFPGRFSGRQFSNSRSEMNVSTLELGDSALYLCASSHGLADYNEQFFGPGTRLTVL.

This clonotype was counted at least ten times. The chain uses TRBV24-1 and TRBJ2-3; D unclear. CDR1 and CDR2 (germline): KGHDR, SFDVKD. Trimming took off 3 bases at V and 4 bases at J, with 19 bases between the two ends. CDR3 length equals 17 residues. CDR3 DNA sequence: TGTGCCACCAGTGATGGCCTCGGGTCAGGACCATCAGATACGCAGTATTTT. This translates into CATSDGLGSGPSDTQYF.

A note on this clonotype: One end of the junction varies from germline; a read error may be responsible. The chain has TRBV29-1 and TRBJ1-2; no clear D. The CDR3 length is 11 residues. Looked up from germline, CDR1 is SQVTM and CDR2 is ANQGSEA. In DNA, the CDR3 is TGCAGCGTACAATCTGGGTATGTCTACACCTTC. It encodes CSVQSGYVYTF.

This clonotype has more than one count but fewer than ten. The chain links TRBV24-1 to TRBJ1-6; D unresolved. V shed 12 bases and J shed 8 bases, with 28 bases lying between them. The germline gives CDR1 KGHDR, CDR2 SFDVKD. The CDR3 covers 17 residues. The CDR3 DNA sequence: TGTGCCCCTTGGACGGCGCGTCCTTGGGAGAACGATTCACCCCTCCACTTT. Translating gives CAPWTARPWENDSPLHF.

This clonotype was recorded at least ten times. The J gene is TRBJ1-1, the V gene TRBV6-1; D call uncertain. CDR1 and CDR2 (germline): MNHNS, SASEGT. Trimming cost V 4 bases and J 3 bases, with 12 bases left between them. This CDR3 is built from 14 residues. CDR3 in DNA: TGTGCCAGCAGTGTTGTTTCAGTTTACACTGAAGCTTTCTTT. Translating gives CASSVVSVYTEAFF.

This clonotype appeared many times. V gene TRBV7-9 combines with J gene TRBJ2-3; D remains ambiguous. The CDR3 is made up of 14 amino acids. Deletions cut 4 bases from V and 7 bases from J, with 15 bases between. Germline V gene data show CDR1 as SEHNR and CDR2 as FQNEAQ (reference sequence). In DNA form, the CDR3 reads TGTGCCAGCAGCTCAAGCATCGGCGGCTATACGCAGTATTTT. It yields the protein CASSSSIGGYTQYF.

This clonotype was counted between two and nine times. The chain uses TRBV5-6 and TRBJ1-1, with D hard to call. CDR1 is SGHDT and CDR2 is YYEEEE in the germline V gene. V was shortened by 1 base and J by 5 bases, with 12 bases between the two germline ends. This CDR3 has 14 amino acids. Written as DNA, the CDR3 is TGTGCCAGCAGCTTGTGGTCCCTGAGGACTGAAGCTTTCTTT. It yields the protein CASSLWSLRTEAFF.

J is TRBJ1-2 and V is TRBV4-1; D is uncertain. This CDR3 has 15 residues. Germline V gene lookup returns CDR1 MGHRA and CDR2 YSYEKL. Trimming left V 0 bases short and J 6 bases short, with 14 bases between. The CDR3 DNA follows: TGCGCCAGCAGCCAAGAAGGTGACGGGTGGGATGGCTACACCTTC. It encodes CASSQEGDGWDGYTF.

This clonotype appeared many times. V usage is TRBV28 and J usage is TRBJ1-5, with unresolved D. This CDR3 spans 14 amino acids. The germline V and J ends were trimmed by 4 bases and 8 bases, with 15 bases remaining between them. Per germline, CDR1 MDHEN and CDR2 SYDVKM. CDR3 loop: CASSSPRSSEPQHF. CDR3 in DNA: TGTGCCAGCAGTTCCCCTCGAAGTTCGGAGCCCCAGCATTTT.

This clonotype came up many times. The V call is TRBV6-2 or TRBV6-3, the J call TRBJ1-1; D is perhaps TRBD1 (5 bases). The germline V and J ends were trimmed by 6 bases and 1 base, with 15 bases remaining between them. The CDR3 spans 15 residues. Germline V gene data show CDR1 as MNHEY and CDR2 as SVGEGT. CDR3 sequence (DNA): TGTGCCAGCAGGCCACACACAGGAAGGAACACTGAAGCTTTCTTT. This encodes CASRPHTGRNTEAFF.

The table lists this clonotype with many counts. V is TRBV20-1 and J is TRBJ2-3, with D perhaps assigned TRBD1 or TRBD2 (6 bases each). V was trimmed by 2 bases and J by 0 bases, leaving 9 bases between them. Per germline, CDR1 DFQATT and CDR2 SNEGSKA (reference sequence). The CDR3 has 14 residues. The CDR3 DNA reads TGCAGTGCTAGAAGGGGGGTTAGCACAGATACGCAGTATTTT. Amino acids: CSARRGVSTDTQYF.

This clonotype was seen many times. The chain uses TRBV28 and TRBJ2-7; D uncertain. Deletions cut 3 bases from V and 3 bases from J, with 12 bases between. Germline V gives CDR1 MDHEN, CDR2 SYDVKM. The CDR3 is 14 amino acids. CDR3 region: CASSFRQPYYEQYF. The CDR3 region has the DNA TGTGCCAGCAGTTTTCGCCAGCCCTACTACGAGCAGTACTTC.

This clonotype was seen repeatedly, ten times or more. The chain joins TRBV7-2 to TRBJ2-5; TRBD2 matches 10 bases. Trimming took 6 bases from V and 5 from J; bases not matched to a gene: 6. This CDR3 spans 14 amino acids. The germline V gene has CDR1 SGHTA and CDR2 FQGNSA. Here the CDR3 reads CASSPSGSRETQYF. CDR3 bases: TGTGCCAGCAGTCCTAGCGGGAGCAGGGAGACCCAGTACTTC.

This clonotype was found many times. This chain uses TRBV3-1 with TRBJ1-1; D ambiguous. V lost 5 bases, J lost 1 base, and 8 bases lay in between. The germline CDR1 and CDR2 sequences are LGHDT and YNNKEL (reference sequence). This CDR3 is 13 amino acids long. CDR3 sequence reads: CASSDTRNTEAFF. The CDR3 coding sequence is TGTGCCAGCAGCGATACAAGGAACACTGAAGCTTTCTTT.

This clonotype was counted at least ten times. This chain links TRBV7-2 with TRBJ2-5; perhaps TRBD2 as D (5 bases). V lost 5 bases, J lost 1 base, and 8 bases lay in between. Per germline, CDR1 SGHTA and CDR2 FQGNSA. This CDR3 spans 13 amino acids. The CDR3 nucleotides read TGTGCCAGCAGCAAGACTATCCAAGAGACCCAGTACTTC. It codes for CASSKTIQETQYF.

This clonotype appeared many times. V usage is TRBV3-1 and J usage is TRBJ2-3; TRBD1 aligns across 7 bases. Germline V gene sequence: CDR1 LGHDT, CDR2 YNNKEL (reference sequence). This CDR3 comprises 15 residues. Trimming cost V 0 bases and J 2 bases; bases outside gene matches: 2. Written as DNA, the CDR3 is TGTGCCAGCAGCCAAGATGGGACAGCCACAGATACGCAGTATTTT. Its protein product is CASSQDGTATDTQYF.

Comments on this clonotype: It may be a read error: a sequence one base away is much more abundant. The chain joins TRBV11-2 to TRBJ2-7, with 11 bases matching TRBD2. The junction had 11 bases not matched to a gene; V was cut back by 0 bases and J by 7 bases. The length of the CDR3 is 17 residues. CDR1 is SGHAT, CDR2 FQNNGV, per germline. For the CDR3, the DNA is TGTGCCAGCAGCTTAGACTCCTTAGCGGGGGGGTGGGATGAGCAGTACTTC. This encodes CASSLDSLAGGWDEQYF.

The chain is built from TRBV25-1 and TRBJ1-2; 9 nucleotides agree with TRBD1. Germline V lookup: CDR1 MGHDK, CDR2 SYGVNS. The CDR3 has 15 residues. The V gene end was trimmed by 2 bases and the J gene end by 4 bases; junction bases not matched to a gene: 5. This chain's CDR3 is CASSEPGTGIYGYTF. Written as DNA, the CDR3 is TGTGCCAGCAGTGAACCAGGGACAGGGATCTATGGCTACACCTTC.

V usage is TRBV5-1 and J usage is TRBJ1-1, with D unclear. The ends were cut back, 5 bases at V and 4 bases at J, with 12 bases in the middle. CDR3 length: 13 amino acids. Germline CDR1 SGHRS, CDR2 YFSETQ. Written as DNA, the CDR3 is TGCGCCAGCAGTGGGATAACCTCCACTGAAGCTTTCTTT. This encodes CASSGITSTEAFF.

The rearrangement joins TRBV19 to TRBJ2-7; a weak D match, TRBD2 (5 bases). This CDR3 spans 14 amino acids. The ends were cut back, 3 bases at V and 3 bases at J, with 12 bases in the middle. Germline assignment: CDR1 LNHDA and CDR2 SQIVND (reference sequence). CDR3 residues: CASSMREKVYEQYF. In DNA form, the CDR3 reads TGTGCCAGTAGTATGAGGGAGAAGGTCTACGAGCAGTACTTC.

This clonotype was observed at least ten times. This chain links TRBV30 with TRBJ1-5, with D perhaps matching TRBD1 (5 bases). The V end lost 5 bases, the J end lost 4 bases, and 12 bases lay between the germline ends. The germline V gene has CDR1 GTSNPN and CDR2 SVGIG (reference sequence). This CDR3 contains 13 residues. This CDR3 is CAWAQDTNQPQHF. The CDR3 coding sequence is TGTGCCTGGGCCCAGGACACAAATCAGCCCCAGCATTTT. Supplemented by reference TRBV30 and TRBJ1-5, the full variable domain reads SQTIHQWPATLVQPVGSPLSLECTVEGTSNPNLYWYRQAAGRGLQLLFYSVGIGQISSEVPQNLSASRPQDRQFILSSKKLLLSDSGFYLCAWAQDTNQPQHFGDGTRLSIL.

This clonotype has ten or more counts. The genes are TRBV2 and TRBJ2-5; TRBD2 agrees at 13 bases. The CDR3 runs to 15 residues. Germline-derived CDR1 and CDR2 are SNHLY and FYNNEI. J gave up 2 bases and V 8 bases, and 5 bases lay outside the gene matches. DNA of the CDR3: TGTGCCAGCCGAGGGGGACTAGCGGGACAAGAGACCCAGTACTTC. It codes for CASRGGLAGQETQYF.

The table lists this clonotype with many counts. The chain carries TRBV6-9 and TRBJ1-5; possible D gene TRBD1, 5 bases. V lost 2 bases and J lost 1, with 18 bases in between. The V gene's germline CDR1 is MNHGY and CDR2 SVAAGI. There are 18 residues in the CDR3. CDR3 DNA: TGTGCCAGCAGTTATAAGGACACCCACCACGACAGCAATCAGCCCCAGCATTTT. It specifies CASSYKDTHHDSNQPQHF.